The following is a TCR beta chain sequence with its context. Original methodology: Quantification of nucleated cells was approximated via reference gene primer amplification. The method was immunoSEQ multiplex PCR; TCRdb's version includes in-frame clones alone and lacks a portion of them. The V and J calls and clone size come from that table; D and trimming were worked out from the DNA. The sample holds around 150,000 clones; 76% are singletons and the top ten take 3.5% to 4.5%. The trim removed 7 bases at V and 8 bases at J, leaving 9 bases unmatched. The CDR3 covers 15 residues. The V gene's germline CDR1 is SGHTA and CDR2 FQGNSA. The data stem from a study of blood T cell repertoires in COVID-19. At the level of the study: Spain, Italy and the United States supplied samples that represented acute and convalescent COVID-19. T cells, B-cell-depleted T cells, or PBMCs supplied cDNA or gDNA.

The chain combines TRBV7-2 with TRBJ2-1; the match to TRBD2 covers 12 bases. This receptor was taken from a woman aged 80 or over with acute or convalescent COVID-19. Sequenced input: peripheral blood. The DNA of the CDR3 is TGTGCCAGCACCAAGAGACTAGCGGGAGTCCATGAGCAGTTCTTC. Translated: CASTKRLAGVHEQFF.